This T cell receptor (beta chain) was captured by sequencing in a study of early T cells in non-severe SARS-CoV-2 infection. Study results and caveats: Private and CD4 specificities were missed by VDJdb matching, which favored anti-spike CD8 responses.

This clonotype was seen ten or more times. Its cognate antigen is unknown. CDR3 size: 18 residues. V lost 6 bases, J lost 2 bases, and 25 bases lay in between. Germline V gives CDR1 SGHAT, CDR2 FQNNGV. Attached unique molecular identifiers marked individual cDNA molecules. TCRdb reanalysed the 5' RACE reads using MiXCR and keeps one entry per CDR3 protein. The sample yields over 35,000 distinct CDR3 sequences, about 5.9% seen once. V usage is TRBV11-2 and J usage is TRBJ1-1; D perhaps matches TRBD1 (5 bases). This receptor was taken from an adult who was a healthcare worker with PCR-confirmed SARS-CoV-2 infection or an uninfected control (not recorded which). Sequencing was performed on whole blood, taken at baseline. CDR3 sequence reads: CASSLMPPDAGTNTEAFF. CDR3 coding DNA: TGTGCCAGCAGTTTAATGCCCCCGGACGCAGGGACTAACACTGAAGCTTTCTTT.